The clone carrying this T cell receptor beta chain was detected many times. Its antigen remains unidentified. Isolation of CD4+ naive, central memory, regulatory and stem cell-like memory cells was achieved by sorting via CD45RO/CCR7/CD25/CD127/CD95/CD27. This specimen belongs to a study of beta chain features in type 1 diabetes. TCRB transcripts that were expressed got sequenced, as all of the isolated RNA had been reverse transcribed. Sequencing used immunoSEQ multiplex PCR; TCRdb keeps in-frame clones, though not all of them. The table includes 330,000 or so clones, 12% to 15% detected once. The CDR3 totals 16 residues. Looked up from germline, CDR1 is SGHTA and CDR2 is FQGNSA. The V and J ends lost 1 base and 7 bases, in that order; junction bases with no gene match: 8. Study-wide results and limits: At VDJ recombination sites, type 1 diabetes patients had fewer insertions and more deleted nucleotides.

The source is a man younger than 40 in good health. The gene calls are TRBV7-2 and TRBJ2-5; TRBD2 matches at 11 bases. Sequenced input: central memory CD4+ T cells from blood. The CDR3 DNA reads as TGTGCCAGCAGCTTAGTGTTAGCGGGGGGGGGCAGGACCCAGTACTTC. It codes for CASSLVLAGGGRTQYF.